The text below deals with one TCR beta chain. These data are taken from a study of cytomegalovirus exposure and HLA in healthy donors. The PCR ran on 60 Vbeta and 13 Jbeta primers. TCRdb's table, derived via immunoSEQ multiplex PCR, lists solely in-frame clones and lacks some. The sample lists some 71,000 clones, roughly 67% occurring once. V shed 6 bases and J 2 bases; nucleotides not matched to a gene: 9. Germline V CDR1 and CDR2: MRHNA, SNTAGT. The CDR3 is made up of 17 amino acids. Material: PBMCs. This TCR derives from a man in his forties in good health and CMV-seropositive. The rearrangement uses TRBV6-4 and TRBJ1-5, with TRBD1 matching 11 bases. The CDR3, as DNA: TGTGCCAGCAGAGTCGGACAGGGGGCGAACGGCAATCAGCCCCAGCATTTT. Protein: CASRVGQGANGNQPQHF.